What follows is one T cell receptor (beta chain) and its context. The clone's antigen remains unknown. Per-nucleotide qualities are absent, and no much larger clonotype sits a single base away. The sample is drawn from a study of blood T cell repertoires in COVID-19 (TCRdb year 2020). About the study as a whole: Samples from collaborators originated in the United States, Italy and Spain and spanned both the acute and convalescent phases of COVID-19. A de-identified subject ID, COVID-19 status, age in years and sex were almost always included in the sample metadata. The samples were drawn from the first 160 participants of the ongoing ImmuneRACE study and from 950 to 1,500 subjects provided by 6 global collaborators. Subjects who had been exposed to COVID-19, were actively infected with it, or had recovered from it provided the deeply sampled blood TCRbeta repertoires that made up the dataset. A freely available public database, intended as a resource for researchers studying the immune response to SARS-CoV-2, is where the repertoires were released. The prospective study material was composed of cDNA or gDNA derived from T cells, B-cell-depleted T cells, or PBMCs. Where HLA class I and class II types were available, the types were taken from metadata supplied by the sample provider, not from assay-based typing. What the authors observed across the whole study: How much clinical and demographic metadata was included differed by source and by participant, and the metadata was provided uncurated.

Whole blood was collected in K2EDTA tubes by collaborating institutions according to the institutions' own protocols. For TCRbeta analysis, collaborators shipped samples in one of three forms: frozen whole blood, isolated PBMCs, or DNA extracted from either of those sample types. The CDR3 goes from the cysteine to the phenylalanine over 18 residues. Just CDR3 DNA is preserved here, 54 bases in frame from base 1. At the junction V is shortened by 1 base and J by 3 bases; bases outside the gene matches: 6. Reading the germline V gene (reference sequence) gives CDR1 LGHDT and CDR2 YNNKEL. TCRbeta CDR3 regions were amplified from genomic DNA using the immunoSEQ Assay, a bias-controlled multiplex PCR. The study's own analysis went as follows. Nucleated cell counts per sample were estimated from amplification of reference gene primers within the assay. To quantify the absolute abundance of each unique TCRbeta CDR3 rearrangement, sequence reads were collapsed and filtered. For each sample, productive Simpson clonality was calculated as the square root of Simpson's diversity index over productive rearrangements. Sourced from immuneACCESS, this table was stored by TCRdb with only in-frame sequences that have V and J called. A share of the clones is absent; for the studies checked, an unresolved V gene accounts for under half, and the remainder has no known explanation. V and J calls and clone size come straight from that table; D and trimming were deduced from the DNA. Counted in this sample were roughly 150,000 clones; over 80% of them appeared once. About 10% of the sample comes from the top ten.

The sample was peripheral blood. The rearranged segments are TRBV3-1 (or the pseudogene TRBV3-2) and TRBJ1-4; 12 junctional bases match TRBD1. The source of this sequence is a woman over 75 with active or convalescent COVID-19. The DNA reads as follows: TGTGCCAGCAGCCAAGGGGACAGGGGGCGCTTTGCTAATGAAAAACTGTTTTTT. Translated, this is CASSQGDRGRFANEKLFF.